Following are 10 T cell receptor beta chains from one sample sequenced in a study of blood T cell repertoires in COVID-19. Repertoires were generated with immunoSEQ multiplex PCR, while TCRdb's copy carries only in-frame clones and drops some. The repertoire consists of 300,000 or so clones, with approximately 89% occurring once and the leading ten covering approximately 7.2%. Material: peripheral blood. Source of these receptors: a woman in her twenties or thirties who had recovered from COVID-19.

This clone is a singleton in its sample. The V call is TRBV2, the J call TRBJ2-3; TRBD1 matches at 9 bases. The length of the CDR3 is 13 residues. CDR1 SNHLY and CDR2 FYNNEI come from the germline V gene. The trim removed 10 bases at V and 6 bases at J, leaving 8 bases unmatched. DNA for the CDR3: TGTGCCAACACCGGGACAGGGCCCGATACGCAGTATTTT. It encodes CANTGTGPDTQYF.

V is TRBV28 and J is TRBJ2-1; perhaps TRBD2 as D (6 bases). V was trimmed by 6 bases and J by 9 bases, leaving 18 bases between them. The germline CDR1 and CDR2 sequences are MDHEN and SYDVKM. This CDR3 is 14 amino acids long. The CDR3 coding sequence is TGTGCCAGCAGCTCAGTGATCGGGGGATCTGAGCAGTTCTTC. This encodes CASSSVIGGSEQFF.

DNA of the CDR3: TGTGCCAGCAGCCACCCCTATCTCCAGGGAGGAGCTTTCTTT. This sequence encodes CASSHPYLQGGAFF. V usage is TRBV14 and J usage is TRBJ1-1; TRBD1 might be the D (5 bases). Per the germline V gene, CDR1 is SGHDN and CDR2 is FVKESK. V was cut by 3 bases and J by 10 bases, with 18 bases left in between. The CDR3 loop spans 14 amino acids.

This sequence joins TRBV7-2 and TRBJ1-6; D is ambiguous. The CDR3 sequence is 16 residues long. Looked up from germline, CDR1 is SGHTA and CDR2 is FQGNSA. V gave up 6 bases and J gave up 1 base, with 13 bases separating them. The CDR3 spells CASRAEASSYNSPLHF. The CDR3 DNA reads TGTGCCAGCAGGGCAGAGGCCTCTTCCTATAATTCACCCCTCCACTTT. The entire variable domain, with the rest obtained from reference TRBV7-2 and TRBJ1-6, is as follows: GAGVSQSPSNKVTEKGKDVELRCDPISGHTALYWYRQSLGQGLEFLIYFQGNSAPDKSGLPSDRFSAERTGGSVSTLTIQRTQQEDSAVYLCASRAEASSYNSPLHFGNGTRLTVT.

The J gene is TRBJ1-1, the V gene TRBV4-1; tentative D call: TRBD1 (5 bases). This CDR3 is built from 13 residues. Trimming pared 4 bases from V and 12 bases from J, leaving 18 bases between. Per germline, CDR1 MGHRA and CDR2 YSYEKL. The DNA for the CDR3 is TGCGCCAGCAGCCTCCGGGACCCCGCGGGGTCTTTCTTT. Protein product: CASSLRDPAGSFF.

The chain couples TRBV6-4 to TRBJ2-1; 9 bases match TRBD2. Trimming removed 0 bases from V and 3 bases from J; junction bases left unmatched: 6. Germline V gives CDR1 MRHNA, CDR2 SNTAGT. This CDR3 has 17 residues. The chain's CDR3 is CASSDSLSSGGYNEQFF. The CDR3 DNA is TGTGCCAGCAGTGACTCGTTGAGTAGCGGGGGCTACAATGAGCAGTTCTTC.

V gene TRBV7-2 combines with J gene TRBJ2-1; 13 bases are shared with TRBD2. Germline V gene data show CDR1 as SGHTA and CDR2 as FQGNSA. This CDR3 spans 14 amino acids. Trimming removed 4 bases from V and 8 bases from J; junction bases left unmatched: 2. The CDR3 loop is CASSSGLAGDEQFF. DNA for the CDR3: TGTGCCAGCAGCTCCGGACTAGCGGGAGATGAGCAGTTCTTC.

CDR3 region: CASSPLGATDTQYF. CDR3 in DNA: TGTGCCAGCTCACCGTTGGGAGCCACAGATACGCAGTATTTT. V is TRBV18 and J is TRBJ2-3, with D possibly matching TRBD2 (5 bases). CDR1 and CDR2 (germline): KGHSH, LQKENI. There are 14 residues in the CDR3. Trimming shortened V by 3 bases and J by 2 bases, and 9 bases separated the two germline ends.

This clone is labeled as medium-sized. DNA of the CDR3: TGTGCCAGCAGCCCTCCGAGGGGGAGTCGGCTGAACACTGAAGCTTTCTTT. This gives the protein CASSPPRGSRLNTEAFF. The rearrangement uses TRBV7-9 and TRBJ1-1; a possible D gene is TRBD1 (6 bases). This CDR3 has 17 residues. CDR1 and CDR2 (germline): SEHNR, FQNEAQ (reference sequence). The ends were cut back, 5 bases at V and 0 bases at J, with 19 bases in the middle.

This clone appeared a few times. The J gene is TRBJ1-6, the V gene TRBV6-1; 9 bases are shared with TRBD1. The CDR3 runs 16 residues. Germline assignment: CDR1 MNHNS and CDR2 SASEGT. The V and J ends lost 2 bases and 11 bases, in that order; junction bases with no gene match: 10. CDR3 residues: CASSESEGQGTPPLHF. DNA for the CDR3: TGTGCCAGCAGTGAAAGTGAGGGACAGGGAACTCCACCCCTCCACTTT.